The sequence of this T cell receptor beta chain was determined in a study of blood T cell repertoires in COVID-19. Study-level information: From the United States, Italy and Spain came samples of acute and convalescent COVID-19. Sample material is recorded as cDNA or gDNA derived from T cells, B-cell-depleted T cells, or PBMCs.

Germline V gene sequence: CDR1 SQVTM, CDR2 ANQGSEA. With V trimmed by 6 bases and J by 2 bases, 4 bases remained unmatched. The CDR3 extends over 13 amino acids. Authors' processing steps: Reference gene primer amplification yielded estimated nucleated cell counts. Data came from immunoSEQ multiplex PCR; TCRdb stores just in-frame clones and leaves some out. For V, J and clone size, that table is used; D and trimming come from the DNA. The sample contains about 150,000 clones, about 85% of which appear only once. The genes are TRBV29-1 and TRBJ2-3, with TRBD1 identical over 8 bases. Sequences were obtained from peripheral blood. The receptor's source is a human donor with acute or convalescent COVID-19. The donor label of this sample is uncertain. CDR3 sequence (DNA): TGCAGCGTCGGGACAGGAGCCACAGATACGCAGTATTTT. Residues: CSVGTGATDTQYF.